This T cell receptor beta chain was captured by sequencing in a study of siplizumab effects on memory and regulatory T cells. Profiling relied on immunoSEQ multiplex PCR, and the TCRdb table lists in-frame clones only, not all of them. Of about 100,000 clones listed, roughly 92% are singletons. The ends were cut back, 7 bases at V and 1 base at J, with 10 bases in the middle. Germline V gene data show CDR1 as MDHEN and CDR2 as SYDVKM. The CDR3 spans 13 residues. The sequence was obtained from a human donor in good health. This sequence joins TRBV28 and TRBJ1-1; D remains ambiguous. Sequenced: CD4+ T cells sorted from blood. The CDR3 bases are TGTGCCAGCACCTTGCGACAGAACACTGAAGCTTTCTTT. It is translated as CASTLRQNTEAFF.